The clone carrying this T cell receptor beta chain was recorded many times. Its antigen is unknown. TCRdb redid the calling of the 5' RACE reads with MiXCR, one entry per CDR3 protein. The sample lists under 300,000 distinct CDR3 sequences; around 8.8% were seen once. The sample originates from a study of identical twins. Overall study findings and caveats: Clonotypes of the beta chain that were abundant in cord blood carried fewer insertions (memory repertoires showed none). Compared with models, monozygotic twins showed more out-of-frame TCR alpha sharing.

The length of the CDR3 is 16 residues. Germline V gene lookup returns CDR1 SEHNR and CDR2 FQNEAQ (reference sequence). The V segment lost 6 bases and the J segment 0 bases; nucleotides outside the gene matches: 8. The sample was also reused in another study, on yellow fever vaccine responses in identical twins.

The receptor comes from a woman under 30 in good health. The V and J genes are TRBV7-9 and TRBJ2-4; TRBD2 agrees at 7 bases. The sequenced sample consisted of CD8+ T cells sorted from blood. The CDR3 region has the DNA TGTGCCAGCAGTTCGAGCGGGGACCTAGCCAAAAACATTCAGTACTTC. Amino acids: CASSSSGDLAKNIQYF.